This T cell receptor beta chain stems from a study of T cells in Graves' hyperthyroidism and ophthalmopathy. Broader study findings: Most thyroid clonotypes that were expanded above 0.001 also turned up in blood. Progression to ophthalmopathy was predicted a median of 6.5 months early.

Germline V gives CDR1 MDHEN, CDR2 SYDVKM. The CDR3 totals 19 residues. V lost 7 bases, J lost 0 bases, and 22 bases lay in between. RNA transcripts served as the template for amplifying TCR beta CDR3 regions. An initial round of RT-PCR targeting the TCR CDR3 relied on the HTBI primer set. TCRdb re-analysed the multiplex PCR reads in MiXCR, keeping a single row per CDR3 protein. Among about 500,000 distinct CDR3 sequences listed, about 16% were seen once. This clonotype was detected only a few times. Antigen: not known. The sequence derives from a young woman with Graves' ophthalmopathy. The chain recombines TRBV28 with TRBJ2-6; a weak D match, TRBD1 (6 bases). Sequencing used blood. The DNA of the CDR3 is TGTGCCAGCAATGCCGTGCTCGGACAGCCGAGCTCTGGGGCCAACGTCCTGACTTTC. Encoded protein: CASNAVLGQPSSGANVLTF.